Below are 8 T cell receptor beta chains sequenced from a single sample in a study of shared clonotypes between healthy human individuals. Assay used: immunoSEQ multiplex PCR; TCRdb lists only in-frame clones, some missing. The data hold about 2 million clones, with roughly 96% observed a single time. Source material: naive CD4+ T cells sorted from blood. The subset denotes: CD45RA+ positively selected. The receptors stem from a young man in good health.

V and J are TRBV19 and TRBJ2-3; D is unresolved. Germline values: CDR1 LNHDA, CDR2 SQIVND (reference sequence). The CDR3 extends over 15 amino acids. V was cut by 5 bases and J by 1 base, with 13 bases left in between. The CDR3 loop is CASSPPAPGTDTQYF. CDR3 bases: TGTGCCAGTAGTCCGCCGGCCCCTGGCACAGATACGCAGTATTTT.

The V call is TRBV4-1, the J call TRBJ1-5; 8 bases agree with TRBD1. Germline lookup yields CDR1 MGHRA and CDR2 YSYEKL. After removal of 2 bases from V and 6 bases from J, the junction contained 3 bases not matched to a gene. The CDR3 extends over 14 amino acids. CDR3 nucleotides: TGCGCCAGCAGCCAACTGGACAGGGCTCAGCCCCAGCATTTT. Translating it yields CASSQLDRAQPQHF.

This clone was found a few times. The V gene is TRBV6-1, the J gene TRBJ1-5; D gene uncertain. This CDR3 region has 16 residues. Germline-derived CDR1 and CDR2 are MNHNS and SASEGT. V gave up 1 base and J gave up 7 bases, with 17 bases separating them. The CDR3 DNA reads TGTGCCAGCAGTGAAGAGGGAAGGGCGCCCGGACAGCCCCAGCATTTT. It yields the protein CASSEEGRAPGQPQHF.

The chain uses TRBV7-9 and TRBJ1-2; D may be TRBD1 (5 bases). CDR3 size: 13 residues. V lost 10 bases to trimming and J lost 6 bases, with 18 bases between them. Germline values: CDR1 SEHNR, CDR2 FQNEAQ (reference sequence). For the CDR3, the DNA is TGTGCCATTCCGGCCGGGGGGTCAAATGGCTACACCTTC. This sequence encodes CAIPAGGSNGYTF. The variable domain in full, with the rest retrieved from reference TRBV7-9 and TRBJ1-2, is DTGVSQNPRHKITKRGQNVTFRCDPISEHNRLYWYRQTLGQGPEFLTYFQNEAQLEKSRLLSDRFSAERPKGSFSTLEIQRTEQGDSAMYLCAIPAGGSNGYTFGSGTRLTVV.

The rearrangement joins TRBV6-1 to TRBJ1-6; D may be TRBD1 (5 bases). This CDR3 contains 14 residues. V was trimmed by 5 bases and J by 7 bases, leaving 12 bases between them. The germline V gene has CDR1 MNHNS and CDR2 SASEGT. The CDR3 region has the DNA TGTGCCAGCAGTACCGGGACGGTGAATTCACCCCTCCACTTT. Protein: CASSTGTVNSPLHF.

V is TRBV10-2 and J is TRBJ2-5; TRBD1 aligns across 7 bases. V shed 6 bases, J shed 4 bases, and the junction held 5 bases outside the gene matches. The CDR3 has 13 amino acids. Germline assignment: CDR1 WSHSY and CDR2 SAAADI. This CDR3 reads CASSKGARETQYF. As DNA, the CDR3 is TGCGCCAGCAGCAAGGGGGCCCGAGAGACCCAGTACTTC.

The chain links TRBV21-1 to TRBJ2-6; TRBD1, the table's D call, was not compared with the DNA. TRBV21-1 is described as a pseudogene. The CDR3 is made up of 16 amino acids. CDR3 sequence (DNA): TGTGCCAGCAGCGGGACAGGGCGGAGTGGGGCCAACGTCCTGACTTTC. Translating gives CASSGTGRSGANVLTF.

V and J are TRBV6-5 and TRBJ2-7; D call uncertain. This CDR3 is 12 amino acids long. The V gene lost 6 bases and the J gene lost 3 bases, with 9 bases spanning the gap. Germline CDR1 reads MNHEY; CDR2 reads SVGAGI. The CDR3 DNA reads TGTGCCAGCAGCTTCGACGGCTACGAGCAGTACTTC. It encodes CASSFDGYEQYF.